Detailed here is one T cell receptor beta chain. The sample is drawn from a study of T cell changes during pregnancy in multiple sclerosis. The CDR3 is made up of 16 amino acids. J was trimmed by 7 bases and V by 10 bases; bases with no gene match: 13. CDR1 and CDR2 (germline): MNHEY, SMNVEV (reference sequence). Sequenced by immunoSEQ multiplex PCR; TCRdb stores in-frame clones only, minus some. Of about 27,000 clones in the sample, 88% were seen once. This sequence joins TRBV27 and TRBJ2-3; 14 bases are a match to TRBD2. This receptor was taken from a female donor with multiple sclerosis, enrolled in a pregnancy study. The source was CD8+ T cells from peripheral blood mononuclear cells, collected in the second trimester of pregnancy. The CDR3 is CAISGTSGGRGHTQYF. DNA of the CDR3: TGTGCCATCTCCGGGACTAGCGGGGGCCGCGGGCATACGCAGTATTTT.